Listed below are T cell receptor beta chains from one sample, sequenced in a study of T cells expressing NK-cell markers. From its re-call of the 5' RACE reads, TCRdb lists each CDR3 protein once, without DNA. Its listing shows some 300,000 distinct CDR3 sequences. Sequenced sample: blood T cells: a sorted CD56 or NKG2C T cell subset, CD4+ or CD8+ T cells, or bulk PBMC T cells (not recorded which). Source of these receptors: a man aged 18-30 years in good health. The CDR3 runs from the conserved cysteine through the conserved F or W.

j_call: TRBJ2-1; v_call: TRBV7-2; cdr3_aa: CASSSTIPTGGGEQFF
j_call: TRBJ2-1; v_call: TRBV6-2/TRBV6-3; cdr3_aa: CASSQDSLQSYEQFF
j_call: TRBJ2-4; v_call: TRBV18; cdr3_aa: CASSDRINFDHIQYF
j_call: TRBJ1-5; v_call: TRBV20-1; cdr3_aa: CSATDGREGNQPQHF
j_call: TRBJ2-1; v_call: TRBV20-1; cdr3_aa: CSARVRLQNNEQFF
j_call: TRBJ1-5; v_call: TRBV24-1; cdr3_aa: CATSVGGNGNQPQHF
j_call: TRBJ2-7; v_call: TRBV6-6; cdr3_aa: CAGATDSYEQYF
j_call: TRBJ2-2; v_call: TRBV6-1; cdr3_aa: CASSTPTGGAGTGELFF
j_call: TRBJ1-3; v_call: TRBV5-1; cdr3_aa: CASSLVTAESGNTIYF
j_call: TRBJ2-5; v_call: TRBV9; cdr3_aa: CASSVGSSGIETQYF
j_call: TRBJ1-1; v_call: TRBV11-2; cdr3_aa: CASSRDLTMNTEAFF
j_call: TRBJ2-4; v_call: TRBV20-1; cdr3_aa: CSASPSGRRIAKNIQYF
j_call: TRBJ1-5; v_call: TRBV6-5; cdr3_aa: CASSYSIRQKYSNQPQHF
j_call: TRBJ1-5; v_call: TRBV12-3/TRBV12-4; cdr3_aa: CASSPRGGATSNQPQHF
j_call: TRBJ2-2; v_call: TRBV6-5; cdr3_aa: CATRVGTGELFF
j_call: TRBJ2-1; v_call: TRBV12-3/TRBV12-4; cdr3_aa: CASRGRRGGLTGPYNEQFF
j_call: TRBJ2-2; v_call: TRBV7-6; cdr3_aa: CASGGDKNTGELFF
j_call: TRBJ1-1; v_call: TRBV6-1; cdr3_aa: CASSGTGVAWRTEAFF
j_call: TRBJ2-4; v_call: TRBV15; cdr3_aa: CATTPRGEHIQYF
j_call: TRBJ2-1; v_call: TRBV6-1; cdr3_aa: CASSRSLAGDFEQFF
j_call: TRBJ2-3; v_call: TRBV29-1; cdr3_aa: CSADGGPTDTQYF
j_call: TRBJ2-6; v_call: TRBV6-5; cdr3_aa: CASSYHQGLSGANVLTF
j_call: TRBJ1-5; v_call: TRBV12-3/TRBV12-4; cdr3_aa: CASSSLTGVGPQPQHF
j_call: TRBJ2-4; v_call: TRBV12-5; cdr3_aa: CASAPMIAKNIQYF
j_call: TRBJ1-5; v_call: TRBV20-1; cdr3_aa: CSAYRGQSNQPQHF
j_call: TRBJ1-3; v_call: TRBV7-2; cdr3_aa: CATSIGGDGGNTIYF
j_call: TRBJ1-1; v_call: TRBV18; cdr3_aa: CASSPEQMNTEAFF
j_call: TRBJ2-3; v_call: TRBV19; cdr3_aa: CASSSTGGLVDTQYF
j_call: TRBJ2-1; v_call: TRBV5-1; cdr3_aa: CASSLSGAHNEQFF
j_call: TRBJ2-6; v_call: TRBV5-1; cdr3_aa: CASSLRREALSGANVLTF
j_call: TRBJ2-3; v_call: TRBV5-4; cdr3_aa: CASSLNRGVGTDTQYF
j_call: TRBJ2-2; v_call: TRBV19; cdr3_aa: CASSIEGSTGELFF
j_call: TRBJ2-2; v_call: TRBV15; cdr3_aa: CATSRVGGRGRTGELFF
j_call: TRBJ2-1; v_call: TRBV4-2; cdr3_aa: CASSQAGGDLTYNEQFF
j_call: TRBJ2-7; v_call: TRBV3-1; cdr3_aa: CASSQAPRASLEQYF
j_call: TRBJ2-5; v_call: TRBV19; cdr3_aa: CASSPGPGGEATQYF
j_call: TRBJ2-3; v_call: TRBV4-2; cdr3_aa: CASSQDLLADSTDTQYF
j_call: TRBJ1-1; v_call: TRBV7-2; cdr3_aa: CASRPTGNTEAFF
j_call: TRBJ2-1; v_call: TRBV7-3; cdr3_aa: CASSLTLHNEQFF
j_call: TRBJ2-5; v_call: TRBV7-2; cdr3_aa: CASIAGTIETQYF
j_call: TRBJ2-1; v_call: TRBV6-5; cdr3_aa: CASSYLQGREGGNEQFF
j_call: TRBJ2-7; v_call: TRBV10-3; cdr3_aa: CAIRDTGESSYEQYF